This T cell receptor beta chain is from a study of blood T cell repertoires in COVID-19 (dated by TCRdb to 2018 to 2021). Regarding the study in general: Collaborator samples came from the United States, Italy and Spain and covered acute and convalescent phases of COVID-19. A freely available public database, intended as a resource for researchers studying the immune response to SARS-CoV-2, is where the repertoires were released. Samples came from the ongoing ImmuneRACE study (first 160 participants) plus 1,254 subjects from 6 global collaborators. Where available, HLA class I and class II types were obtained from metadata supplied by the sample provider rather than from assay-based typing. The material from the prospective study consisted of cDNA or gDNA derived from T cells, B-cell-depleted T cells, or PBMCs. The sample metadata nearly always contained a de-identified subject ID, COVID-19 status, age in years and sex. Deeply sampled blood TCRbeta repertoires from subjects exposed to, actively infected with, or recovered from COVID-19 were included in the dataset. Study-wide findings and limitations: The amount of clinical and demographic metadata varied by source and participant and was provided uncurated.

TCRbeta CDR3 regions were amplified from genomic DNA by means of the immunoSEQ Assay, a bias-controlled multiplex PCR. The original pipeline was this. Nucleated cell counts per sample were estimated from amplification of reference gene primers within the assay. To quantify the absolute abundance of each unique TCRbeta CDR3 rearrangement, sequence reads were collapsed and filtered. For each sample, productive Simpson clonality was calculated as the square root of Simpson's diversity index over productive rearrangements. As stored in TCRdb, this immuneACCESS dataset retains in-frame rearrangements with V and J assigned. A fraction of the clones does not appear; measured against another copy, unresolved V genes explain less than half of the discrepancy, and the remainder lacks a known reason. The DNA was the basis for D and trimming; V, J and clone size are from that table. This sample has 100,000 to 150,000 clones in its table, and about 89% of those were observed once. Together, the top ten hold about 4.4% of the sample.

Regarding this clone: This clone's antigen is unknown. The sample holds no much larger clone one base away, and base qualities are not on file.

V drops 5 bases and J drops 9 bases, leaving 17 bases in between. From its cysteine to its phenylalanine, the CDR3 spans 14 amino acids. Only the CDR3 DNA is retained, 42 bases long and in frame from the first base. Based on the germline V gene, the CDR1 and CDR2 sequences are SGHTA and FQGTGA. At one collaborating source in Seattle, patients were enrolled during active infection and were followed longitudinally through the course of disease. Each collaborating institution followed its own protocols to collect whole blood in K2EDTA tubes. For TCRbeta analysis, collaborators shipped samples in one of three forms: frozen whole blood, isolated PBMCs, or DNA extracted from either of those sample types.

The sequenced material came from peripheral blood. The receptor was isolated from a man in his sixties with COVID-19, enrolled during active disease. The V and J segments used are TRBV7-3 and TRBJ2-1, with no confident D gene call. The nucleotide sequence is TGTGCCAGCAGCCCCACCCAGGCCGTTGGTGAGCAGTTCTTC. It specifies CASSPTQAVGEQFF.